There are many counts of the clone carrying this T cell receptor beta chain. Its antigen is unknown. The investigators amplified TCR beta CDR3 regions from RNA transcripts. An initial round of RT-PCR targeting the TCR CDR3 relied on the HTBI primer set. A single record per CDR3 protein comes from TCRdb applying MiXCR to the multiplex PCR reads. The sample has hundreds of thousands of distinct CDR3 sequences; more than 11% are singletons. The hyperthyroidism patients had all been newly diagnosed, and their disease duration was under 2 months. Their ages ranged from 18 to 65 years. Any symptoms of ophthalmopathy came after the first hyperthyroidism diagnosis, from which the blood sample dates. The entry originates in a study of T cells in Graves' hyperthyroidism and ophthalmopathy. General study results and limits: Ophthalmopathy could be told apart from stable hyperthyroidism with a 13 V-J model. Blood held most thyroid clonotypes expanded above 0.001 frequency.

This sequence originates from a woman aged 25 to 39 with Graves' hyperthyroidism that later progressed to Graves' ophthalmopathy. Sequencing was done on a sample of blood.

Here the CDR3 DNA reads TGTGCCAGCGGGGTCCACTCCTACGAGCAGTACTTC. Residues: CASGVHSYEQYF. V gene TRBV28 combines with J gene TRBJ2-7; no clear D. Per the germline V gene, CDR1 is MDHEN and CDR2 is SYDVKM. CDR3 size: 12 residues. V dropped 8 bases and J dropped 0 bases, with 8 bases sitting between them.